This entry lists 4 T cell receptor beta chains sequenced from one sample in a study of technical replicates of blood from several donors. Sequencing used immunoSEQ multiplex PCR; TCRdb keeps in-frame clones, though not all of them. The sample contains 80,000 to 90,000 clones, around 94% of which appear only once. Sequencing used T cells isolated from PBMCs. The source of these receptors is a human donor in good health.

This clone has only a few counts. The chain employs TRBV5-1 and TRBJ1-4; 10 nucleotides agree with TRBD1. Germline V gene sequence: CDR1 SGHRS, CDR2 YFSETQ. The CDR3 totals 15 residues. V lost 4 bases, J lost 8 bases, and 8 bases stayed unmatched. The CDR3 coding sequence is TGCGCCAGCAGCATCTGGGGGACAGGGGACGAAAAACTGTTTTTT. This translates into CASSIWGTGDEKLFF.

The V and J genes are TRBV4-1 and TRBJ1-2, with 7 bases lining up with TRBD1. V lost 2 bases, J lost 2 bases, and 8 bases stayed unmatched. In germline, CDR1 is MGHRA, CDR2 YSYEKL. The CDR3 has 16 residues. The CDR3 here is CASSQRWDSQNYGYTF. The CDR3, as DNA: TGCGCCAGCAGCCAACGGTGGGACAGTCAGAACTATGGCTACACCTTC.

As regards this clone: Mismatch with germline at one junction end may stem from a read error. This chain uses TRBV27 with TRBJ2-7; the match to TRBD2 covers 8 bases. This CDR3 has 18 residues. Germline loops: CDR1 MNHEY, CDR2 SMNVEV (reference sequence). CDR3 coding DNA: TGTGCCAGCAGTAGCGGGAGAGCCCTAGAGGGGGTAGCCTACGGGCAGTACTTC. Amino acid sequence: CASSSGRALEGVAYGQYF.

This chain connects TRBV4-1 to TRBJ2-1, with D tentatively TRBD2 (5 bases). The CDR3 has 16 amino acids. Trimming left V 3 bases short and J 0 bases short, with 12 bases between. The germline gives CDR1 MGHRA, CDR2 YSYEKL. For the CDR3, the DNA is TGCGCCAGCAGCCACGGACTTAAGAGCTCCTACAATGAGCAGTTCTTC. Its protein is CASSHGLKSSYNEQFF.